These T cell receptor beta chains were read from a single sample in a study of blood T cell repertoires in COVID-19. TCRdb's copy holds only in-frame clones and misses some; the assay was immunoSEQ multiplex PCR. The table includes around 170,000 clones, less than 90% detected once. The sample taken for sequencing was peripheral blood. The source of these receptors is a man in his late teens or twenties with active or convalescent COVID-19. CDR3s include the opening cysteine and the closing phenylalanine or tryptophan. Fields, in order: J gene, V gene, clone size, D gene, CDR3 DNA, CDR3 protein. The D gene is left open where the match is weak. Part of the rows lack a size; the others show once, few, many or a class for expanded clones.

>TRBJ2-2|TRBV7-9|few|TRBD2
TGTGCCAGCAGCTCCTCGGGAGGGACTTCTTTATCGTTTTTT
CASSSSGGTSLSFF
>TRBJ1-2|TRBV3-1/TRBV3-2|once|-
TGTGCCAGCAGCCCAGGAGTGGGGAGAGGCTACACCTTC
CASSPGVGRGYTF
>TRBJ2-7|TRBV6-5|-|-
TGTGCCAGCAGCCCCATGGGGGGGCAGCAGTACTTC
CASSPMGGQQYF
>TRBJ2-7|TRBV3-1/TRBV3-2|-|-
TGTGCCAGCAGCCAAACCCCGGGCGAGCAGTACTTC
CASSQTPGEQYF
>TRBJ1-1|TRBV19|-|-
TGTGCCAGTAGTCCCTACTCTCGGGACACTGAAGCTTTCTTT
CASSPYSRDTEAFF
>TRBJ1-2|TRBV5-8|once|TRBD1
TGTGCCAGCAGCATTCAGGGGGCAGAAGACTATGGCTACACCTTC
CASSIQGAEDYGYTF
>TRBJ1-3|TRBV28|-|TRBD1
TGTGCCAGCAGTTTATCAACATCGACAGGGTCCAGAAACACCATATATTTT
CASSLSTSTGSRNTIYF
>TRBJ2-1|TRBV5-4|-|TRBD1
TGTGCCAGCAGCTTGATCGGGACAGGCGTTAATGAGCAGTTCTTC
CASSLIGTGVNEQFF
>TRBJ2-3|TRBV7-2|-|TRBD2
TGTGCCAGCAGTTCGACTAGCCCTCCAGATACGCAGTATTTT
CASSSTSPPDTQYF
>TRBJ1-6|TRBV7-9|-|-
TGTGCCAGCAGCTTAGGCGAGGGGGACAACTCCTATAATTCACCCCTCCACTTT
CASSLGEGDNSYNSPLHF
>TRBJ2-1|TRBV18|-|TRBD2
TGTGCCAGCTCACCGGGTCTGCCTAGCGGGAGGCAGTCGCAGTTCTTC
CASSPGLPSGRQSQFF
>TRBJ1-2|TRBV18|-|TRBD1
TGTGCCAGCTCACCAGTGACAGGGGAGGACTATGGCTACACCTTC
CASSPVTGEDYGYTF
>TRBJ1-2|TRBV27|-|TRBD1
TGTGCCAGCAGAGAAATACAGGGGGCTGGTGGCTACACCTTC
CASREIQGAGGYTF
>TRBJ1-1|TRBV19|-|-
TGTGCCAGTAGTATGAGCACGGGAGCTTTCTTT
CASSMSTGAFF
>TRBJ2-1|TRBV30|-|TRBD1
TGTGCCTGGAGTAGGGACAGGGTCGGCAATGAGCAGTTCTTC
CAWSRDRVGNEQFF
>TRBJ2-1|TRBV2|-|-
TGTGCCAGCAGCCCGGGAACAAAGGCATGGGAGCAGTTCTTC
CASSPGTKAWEQFF
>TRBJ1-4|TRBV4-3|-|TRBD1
TGCGCCAGCAGCCAAGGAGGACCGGGACAGTATAATGAAAAACTGTTTTTT
CASSQGGPGQYNEKLFF
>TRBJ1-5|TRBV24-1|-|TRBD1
TGTGCCACCAGTGATAAGGGGGCCAATCAGCCCCAGCATTTT
CATSDKGANQPQHF
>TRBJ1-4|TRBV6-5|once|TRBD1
TGTGCCAGCAGAAGGACAGGGGAAAGTGAAAAACTGTTTTTT
CASRRTGESEKLFF
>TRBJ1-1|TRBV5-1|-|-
TGCGCCAGCAGCAGTGGACTCGGCCAAGCTAACACTGAAGCTTTCTTT
CASSSGLGQANTEAFF
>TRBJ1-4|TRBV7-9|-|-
TGTGCCAGCAGCTTAGCGCTAAAGACAGGAGTAAATGAAAAACTGTTTTTT
CASSLALKTGVNEKLFF
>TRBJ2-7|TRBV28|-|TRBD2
TGTGCCAGCAGGAGAACTAGCGGGACCTACGAGCAGTACTTC
CASRRTSGTYEQYF
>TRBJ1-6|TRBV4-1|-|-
TGCGCCAGCAGCCAAGTGCCAAACAGGGTTGGGGGTTCACCCCTCCACTTT
CASSQVPNRVGGSPLHF
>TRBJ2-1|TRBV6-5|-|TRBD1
TGTGCCAGCAGTTACTCGGCCGGACAGGGATACAATGAGCAGTTCTTC
CASSYSAGQGYNEQFF
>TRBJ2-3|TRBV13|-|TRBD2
TGTGCCAGCAGCTCCCGGACTAGCGGGGGAAGTCTTACAGATACGCAGTATTTT
CASSSRTSGGSLTDTQYF
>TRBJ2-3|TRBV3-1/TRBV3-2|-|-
TGTGCCAGCAGCCAATACCTAGATGGGGATACGCAGTATTTT
CASSQYLDGDTQYF
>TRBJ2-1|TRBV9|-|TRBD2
TGTGCCAGCAGCGTAGACCTAGCGGGAGGGCCGAATGAGCAGTTCTTC
CASSVDLAGGPNEQFF
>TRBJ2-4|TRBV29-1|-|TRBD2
TGCAGCGTAAAAGACCCGGGACTAGCGGGGGGGTTAAACATTCAGTACTTC
CSVKDPGLAGGLNIQYF